This record concerns one TCR beta chain sequence. Germline-derived CDR1 and CDR2 are SNHLY and FYNNEI. V lost 7 bases, J lost 0 bases, and 6 bases stayed unmatched. This CDR3 is 15 amino acids long. This entry comes from a study of blood T cells in healthy people across ages. Primers used in a second PCR of roughly 6 to 12 cycles were a sample-barcoded 5' primer and a J-beta primer mix. Via MiXCR, TCRdb re-called the 5' RACE reads, giving one row per CDR3 protein. The sample lists 1.5 million to 2 million distinct CDR3 sequences; about 30% were seen once. The sequenced sample consisted of blood. The V gene is TRBV2, the J gene TRBJ2-1; 7 bases line up with TRBD2. The receptor was isolated from a woman in her twenties or thirties in good health. The CDR3 reads CASTLAPSSYNEQFF. CDR3 DNA sequence: TGTGCCAGCACACTAGCGCCAAGCTCCTACAATGAGCAGTTCTTC.